Here is one TCR beta chain with its context. Trimming stripped 8 bases from V and 2 bases from J, with 13 bases between. The CDR3 runs to 13 residues. Germline values: CDR1 SGHAT, CDR2 FQNNGV. As defined, naive CD8 cells were CD45RO-negative and positively selected for CCR7, with terminally differentiated effector memory CD45RA+ cells excluded. The table came from immunoSEQ multiplex PCR; TCRdb's copy has only in-frame clones and leaves some out. The sample consists of about 580,000 clones, nearly 98% of them appearing once. This entry comes from a study of shared clonotypes between healthy human individuals.

Sequenced material: naive CD8+ T cells sorted from blood. The chain recombines TRBV11-2 with TRBJ2-7; the D is unclear. The sequence came from a man aged 30 to 39 in good health. The CDR3 DNA follows: TGTGCCAGCGTCGACCCCACCGCCTACGAGCAGTACTTC. Translated, it gives CASVDPTAYEQYF.